This TCR beta chain is drawn from a study of shared clonotypes between healthy human individuals. Study-wide background: CD4 naive and memory got three plates each, CD8 naive two, CD8 memory one. The study, taken as a whole, reports: Researchers found naive subsets generally carried larger estimated richness than memory subsets.

The junction had 9 bases not matched to a gene; V was cut back by 8 bases and J by 1 base. CDR3 size: 15 residues. The germline V gene has CDR1 SNHLY and CDR2 FYNNEI. Comments on this clone: What it binds is not known. Within the sample, other DNA sequences also encode this same CDR3.

Every subset's genomic DNA went evenly onto several immunoSEQ plates. The method was immunoSEQ multiplex PCR; TCRdb's version includes in-frame clones alone and lacks a portion of them. The data hold around 340,000 clones, with 70% to 75% observed a single time. This clonotype originated in a man younger than 40 in good health. Sequencing was done on a sample of memory CD4+ T cells sorted from blood. Noted subset: CD45RA-negative fraction. The genes are TRBV2 and TRBJ2-3, with 7 bases fitting TRBD2. CDR3 coding DNA: TGTGCCAGCTCGCCACGGGCGGGAGGCACAGATACGCAGTATTTT. It specifies CASSPRAGGTDTQYF.